This TCR beta chain was captured in a study of T cells after yellow fever vaccination. For the study at large: Fractions with few cells were prepared using SMART-Seq v4 Ultra Low Input.

Study-wide results and caveats: Any FACS-sorted repertoire could hold abundant clonotypes that contaminate it from the bulk population. Among primary-vaccination clones, most reappeared after the booster, at approximately 96% for CD4 and approximately 90% for CD8.

A word on this clonotype: Its antigen is undetermined.

TCRdb ran MiXCR on the 5' RACE reads and lists one entry per CDR3 protein. The data hold 450,000 to 650,000 distinct CDR3 sequences, with roughly 22% observed a single time. The germline V gene has CDR1 SGHRS and CDR2 YFSETQ. The CDR3 is 13 residues long. The V segment lost 5 bases and the J segment 6 bases; nucleotides outside the gene matches: 5. The specimen comprised PBMCs, sampled less than 25 days after the first yellow fever vaccination. The rearrangement uses TRBV5-1 and TRBJ2-4; 7 positions match TRBD1. The clonotype was recovered from a man aged 18 to 29 who received the YFV17D yellow fever vaccine. The CDR3 region is CASRGDSLNIQYF. The CDR3, as DNA: TGCGCCAGCAGAGGGGACAGCCTAAACATTCAGTACTTC.